A selection of T cell receptor beta chains follows, all from one sample in a study of early T cells in non-severe SARS-CoV-2 infection. A single record per CDR3 protein comes from TCRdb applying MiXCR to the 5' RACE reads. The sample has 25,000 to 35,000 distinct CDR3 sequences; 6% to 7% are singletons. Sequencing was done on a sample of whole blood. The receptors shown here come from an adult who was a healthcare worker with PCR-confirmed SARS-CoV-2 infection or an uninfected control (not recorded which). CDR3s include the opening cysteine and the closing phenylalanine or tryptophan. Clone sizes are given selectively: once, few, many, or a class where the clone is expanded.

j_call: TRBJ2-7; v_call: TRBV7-8; clone_size: many; cdr3_aa: CASSLGGGVGYEQYF
j_call: TRBJ2-7; v_call: TRBV4-1; clone_size: many; cdr3_aa: CASSQVPGMGFYEQYF
j_call: TRBJ1-5; v_call: TRBV30; clone_size: many; cdr3_aa: CAWSLRSEQPQHF
j_call: TRBJ2-7; v_call: TRBV28; clone_size: .; cdr3_aa: CASSYRPSPYEQYF
j_call: TRBJ1-5; v_call: TRBV5-8; clone_size: many; cdr3_aa: CASRLDRTMLDQPQHF
j_call: TRBJ2-3; v_call: TRBV7-6; clone_size: many; cdr3_aa: CASSRGGTSRLGDTQYF
j_call: TRBJ1-5; v_call: TRBV6-1; clone_size: .; cdr3_aa: CASSGRGTRVDQPQHF
j_call: TRBJ2-1; v_call: TRBV7-2; clone_size: many; cdr3_aa: CASSSRGRGEQFF
j_call: TRBJ2-1; v_call: TRBV18; clone_size: many; cdr3_aa: CASSPGVNEQFF
j_call: TRBJ1-2; v_call: TRBV24-1; clone_size: many; cdr3_aa: CATSGTGGDYGYTF
j_call: TRBJ1-2; v_call: TRBV4-1; clone_size: many; cdr3_aa: CASSREGGYTF
j_call: TRBJ1-1; v_call: TRBV19; clone_size: many; cdr3_aa: CASTKDRGPLHYMNTEAFF
j_call: TRBJ1-5; v_call: TRBV7-2; clone_size: many; cdr3_aa: CASSWEGGSNQPQHF
j_call: TRBJ2-3; v_call: TRBV29-1; clone_size: few; cdr3_aa: CSVWAGAGDTQYF
j_call: TRBJ2-2; v_call: TRBV19; clone_size: .; cdr3_aa: CASNIGGPGELFF
j_call: TRBJ1-1; v_call: TRBV5-5; clone_size: many; cdr3_aa: CASSLYEYTEAFF
j_call: TRBJ2-3; v_call: TRBV7-9; clone_size: many; cdr3_aa: CASSISSGPITDTQYF
j_call: TRBJ2-5; v_call: TRBV6-5; clone_size: many; cdr3_aa: CASSYSGQGKFETQYF
j_call: TRBJ2-5; v_call: TRBV6-2/TRBV6-3; clone_size: many; cdr3_aa: CASSQGRQETQYF
j_call: TRBJ2-1; v_call: TRBV18; clone_size: many; cdr3_aa: CASSGLAEYNEQFF
j_call: TRBJ2-7; v_call: TRBV18; clone_size: few; cdr3_aa: CASSPSQVPHEQYF
j_call: TRBJ1-5; v_call: TRBV2; clone_size: .; cdr3_aa: CASSPTANNQPQHF
j_call: TRBJ2-7; v_call: TRBV6-5; clone_size: many; cdr3_aa: CASNRGKGYEQYF
j_call: TRBJ1-1; v_call: TRBV7-2; clone_size: many; cdr3_aa: CASSRNSLGSEAFF
j_call: TRBJ1-1; v_call: TRBV5-1; clone_size: few; cdr3_aa: CASSLTGPNTEAFF
j_call: TRBJ2-1; v_call: TRBV27; clone_size: many; cdr3_aa: CASSRTGQSSYNEQFF
j_call: TRBJ2-3; v_call: TRBV5-1; clone_size: many; cdr3_aa: CASSLAGRATGSDTQYF
j_call: TRBJ2-1; v_call: TRBV10-3; clone_size: many; cdr3_aa: CAISPWTSEDNEQFF
j_call: TRBJ2-7; v_call: TRBV11-2; clone_size: many; cdr3_aa: CASSSPRDRFYEQYF
j_call: TRBJ2-5; v_call: TRBV20-1; clone_size: many; cdr3_aa: CSAPLLVRLAEYQETQYF
j_call: TRBJ1-1; v_call: TRBV6-1; clone_size: many; cdr3_aa: CASNTGAFPEAFF
j_call: TRBJ2-1; v_call: TRBV5-1; clone_size: many; cdr3_aa: CASTSGPGEWGEQFF
j_call: TRBJ2-7; v_call: TRBV28; clone_size: many; cdr3_aa: CASSKGTYEQYF
j_call: TRBJ2-5; v_call: TRBV7-6; clone_size: many; cdr3_aa: CASSLVAGVTQETQYF
j_call: TRBJ1-5; v_call: TRBV2; clone_size: many; cdr3_aa: CASSHQGANQPQHF
j_call: TRBJ2-1; v_call: TRBV7-2; clone_size: many; cdr3_aa: CASSGRTGGNEQFF
j_call: TRBJ2-2; v_call: TRBV5-1; clone_size: few; cdr3_aa: CASSLGVTGELFF
j_call: TRBJ1-5; v_call: TRBV20-1; clone_size: few; cdr3_aa: CSASQGSGQPQHF
j_call: TRBJ2-3; v_call: TRBV30; clone_size: many; cdr3_aa: CAWSVSGGRPGQIGQYF
j_call: TRBJ2-1; v_call: TRBV7-9; clone_size: .; cdr3_aa: CASSPQPQSGRPHEQFF
j_call: TRBJ2-5; v_call: TRBV7-2; clone_size: many; cdr3_aa: CASSLDRGQETQYF